The 27 T cell receptor beta chains reported below all come from one sample, sequenced in a study of technical replicates of blood from a few donors. Produced via immunoSEQ multiplex PCR; TCRdb's table is partial and in-frame only. The sample has almost 70,000 clones, roughly 90% seen once. The source material was PBMCs. The receptors stem from a human donor in good health. Some clones in this sample may be carry-over from other donors' samples.

This clone ranks as medium-sized. The same CDR3 arises from other DNA sequences in this sample as well. The chain recombines TRBV5-1 with TRBJ2-1; TRBD2 matches at 10 bases. The length of the CDR3 is 14 residues. Per germline, CDR1 SGHRS and CDR2 YFSETQ. The trim removed 3 bases at V and 3 bases at J, leaving 0 bases unmatched. The CDR3 DNA sequence: TGCGCCAGCAGCTCTAGCGGGGGCTACAATGAGCAGTTCTTC. Amino acid sequence: CASSSSGGYNEQFF. The full variable domain, with the rest looked up from reference TRBV5-1 and TRBJ2-1, is KAGVTQTPRYLIKTRGQQVTLSCSPISGHRSVSWYQQTPGQGLQFLFEYFSETQRNKGNFPGRFSGRQFSNSRSEMNVSTLELGDSALYLCASSSSGGYNEQFFGPGTRLTVL.

The rearrangement uses TRBV5-4 and TRBJ1-1; TRBD1 might be the D (5 bases). V shed 1 base and J shed 1 base, with 11 bases lying between them. The length of the CDR3 is 15 residues. Germline-derived CDR1 and CDR2 are SGHNT and YYREEE (reference sequence). In DNA form, the CDR3 reads TGTGCCAGCAGCTTGATGCCAGGGCGGAACACTGAAGCTTTCTTT. Residues: CASSLMPGRNTEAFF.

J is TRBJ1-1 and V is TRBV12-5; no reliable D call. Trimming shortened V by 0 bases and J by 0 bases, and 14 bases separated the two germline ends. The germline gives CDR1 LGHNT, CDR2 FRNRAP. This CDR3 region has 17 residues. The chain's CDR3 is CASGLVTPAGLNTEAFF. CDR3 coding DNA: TGTGCTAGTGGTTTGGTGACCCCTGCAGGCCTGAACACTGAAGCTTTCTTT. Full variable domain (rest looked up from reference TRBV12-5 and TRBJ1-1): DARVTQTPRHKVTEMGQEVTMRCQPILGHNTVFWYRQTMMQGLELLAYFRNRAPLDDSGMPKDRFSAEMPDATLATLKIQPSEPRDSAVYFCASGLVTPAGLNTEAFFGQGTRLTVV.

CDR3 loop: CASSLWGDENDEQFF. The CDR3 coding sequence is TGTGCCAGCAGCTTATGGGGGGACGAAAATGATGAGCAGTTCTTC. J is TRBJ2-1 and V is TRBV7-9; D perhaps matches TRBD2 (6 bases). Germline CDR1 reads SEHNR; CDR2 reads FQNEAQ (reference sequence). The CDR3 is 15 residues long. V lost 2 bases and J lost 8, with 16 bases in between.

The J gene is TRBJ2-7, the V gene TRBV6-1; 10 nucleotides match TRBD2. After removal of 5 bases from V and 1 base from J, the junction contained 5 bases not matched to a gene. This CDR3 has 15 residues. The germline gives CDR1 MNHNS, CDR2 SASEGT. The CDR3 DNA follows: TGTGCCAGCAGTTTGACTAGCGGGTCGTCCTACGAGCAGTACTTC. As protein: CASSLTSGSSYEQYF.

The V gene is TRBV2, the J gene TRBJ1-5; possibly TRBD1 for D (6 bases). This CDR3 contains 13 residues. Germline-derived CDR1 and CDR2 are SNHLY and FYNNEI. V lost 6 bases and J 4 bases, leaving 10 bases between the germline ends. The CDR3 sequence is CASSGQPNQPQHF. Here the CDR3 DNA reads TGTGCCAGCAGCGGACAGCCTAATCAGCCCCAGCATTTT.

V gene TRBV6-4 combines with J gene TRBJ2-7, with 8 nucleotides matching TRBD2. Germline V gives CDR1 MRHNA, CDR2 SNTAGT. J gave up 5 bases and V 4 bases, and 7 bases lay outside the gene matches. CDR3 length: 14 amino acids. The CDR3 reads CASSASGGGDEQYF. Written as DNA, the CDR3 is TGTGCCAGCAGTGCGTCGGGGGGGGGCGACGAGCAGTACTTC.

This chain joins TRBV10-3 and TRBJ2-3; 13 bases map to TRBD2. The CDR3 extends over 17 amino acids. CDR1 and CDR2 (germline): ENHRY, SYGVKD. The trim removed 4 bases at V and 2 bases at J, leaving 6 bases unmatched. CDR3 DNA: TGTGCCATCAGTGCCCTGGGACTAGCGGGGACCACAGATACGCAGTATTTT. It codes for CAISALGLAGTTDTQYF.

This chain links TRBV18 with TRBJ2-7; D might be TRBD1 (6 bases). CDR1 is KGHSH, CDR2 LQKENI, per germline. The CDR3 contains 14 residues. The ends were cut back, 6 bases at V and 4 bases at J, with 16 bases in the middle. The CDR3 loop is CASSSGPQGYEQYF. The CDR3 DNA follows: TGTGCCAGCTCCTCTGGGCCCCAGGGGTACGAGCAGTACTTC.

The chain carries TRBV2 and TRBJ2-5; 7 positions match TRBD1. The CDR3 is made up of 14 amino acids. The V gene's germline CDR1 is SNHLY and CDR2 FYNNEI. DNA for the CDR3: TGTGCGCCACGGACAGGCATGTACCAAGAGACCCAGTACTTC. Its translation: CAPRTGMYQETQYF.

The CDR3 protein is CASSHFSRGKLFF. CDR3 coding DNA: TGTGCCAGCAGCCATTTTTCGCGGGGAAAACTGTTTTTT. J is TRBJ1-4 and V is TRBV14; D not resolved. The CDR3 covers 13 residues. Germline V gene lookup returns CDR1 SGHDN and CDR2 FVKESK. Trimming stripped 3 bases from V and 10 bases from J, with 12 bases between.

CDR3 loop: CASSRGEKGEQYF. The CDR3 DNA follows: TGTGCCAGCTCACGCGGGGAGAAGGGGGAGCAGTACTTC. The chain carries TRBV18 and TRBJ2-7; possibly TRBD2 for D (6 bases). Trimming cost V 4 bases and J 7 bases, with 14 bases left between them. The CDR3 covers 13 residues. Germline V gene lookup returns CDR1 KGHSH and CDR2 LQKENI. The whole variable domain, filled in from reference TRBV18 and TRBJ2-7, reads NAGVMQNPRHLVRRRGQEARLRCSPMKGHSHVYWYRQLPEEGLKFMVYLQKENIIDESGMPKERFSAEFPKEGPSILRIQQVVRGDSAAYFCASSRGEKGEQYFGPGTRLTVT.

The chain couples TRBV7-9 to TRBJ1-2; 7 bases fit TRBD1. This CDR3 has 15 residues. Trimming took 1 base from V and 4 from J; bases not matched to a gene: 6. CDR1 SEHNR and CDR2 FQNEAQ come from the germline V gene (reference sequence). This CDR3 is CASSLGQGVSYGYTF. In nucleotides, the CDR3 is TGTGCCAGCAGCTTAGGACAGGGAGTCAGCTATGGCTACACCTTC.

The chain joins TRBV7-6 to TRBJ1-1, with 9 bases aligning to TRBD1. With V trimmed by 5 bases and J by 6 bases, 7 bases remained unmatched. CDR1 is SGHVS and CDR2 is FNYEAQ in the germline V gene. This CDR3 comprises 14 residues. The CDR3 protein is CASSTGTGSAEAFF. The CDR3, as DNA: TGTGCCAGCAGCACCGGGACAGGGAGCGCTGAAGCTTTCTTT.

V and J are TRBV7-2 and TRBJ2-5; possibly TRBD2 for D (6 bases). The CDR3 loop spans 18 amino acids. Deletions cut 2 bases from V and 0 bases from J, with 19 bases between. The germline CDR1 and CDR2 sequences are SGHTA and FQGNSA. The CDR3 region has the DNA TGTGCCAGCAGCTTATCCCGACTAGTCATCATGTACCAAGAGACCCAGTACTTC. This codes for CASSLSRLVIMYQETQYF.

The V call is TRBV7-9, the J call TRBJ1-6; D unresolved. V shed 5 bases and J shed 9 bases, with 23 bases lying between them. Germline V gene data show CDR1 as SEHNR and CDR2 as FQNEAQ (reference sequence). This CDR3 is 17 amino acids long. DNA for the CDR3: TGTGCCAGCAGCCGAATGGCGGCAGAGAACTTGGGTTCACCCCTCCACTTT. Its translation is CASSRMAAENLGSPLHF.

V gene TRBV5-6 combines with J gene TRBJ2-1, with TRBD2 matching over 10 bases. Unmatched junction bases numbered 4, after V lost 0 bases and J lost 1 base. Germline assignment: CDR1 SGHDT and CDR2 YYEEEE. CDR3 length: 17 residues. DNA for the CDR3: TGTGCCAGCAGCTTGGCAGCGGGGGGGCCGTCCTACAATGAGCAGTTCTTC. This codes for CASSLAAGGPSYNEQFF.

The genes are TRBV27 and TRBJ1-6, with TRBD1 identical over 7 bases. This CDR3 comprises 16 residues. The ends lost 5 bases at V and 6 bases at J; junction bases unmatched: 10. In germline, CDR1 is MNHEY, CDR2 SMNVEV (reference sequence). CDR3 protein: CASSARRGSINSPLHF. The CDR3 DNA reads TGTGCCAGCAGTGCTCGCAGGGGGAGCATTAATTCACCCCTCCACTTT.

This chain uses TRBV7-8 with TRBJ1-2; 8 bases match TRBD1. Germline CDR1 reads SGHVS; CDR2 reads FQNEAQ. V lost 1 base, J lost 4 bases, and 11 bases stayed unmatched. The CDR3 loop spans 17 amino acids. The CDR3 is CASSLGGQAIRGYGYTF. CDR3 DNA sequence: TGTGCCAGCAGCTTAGGGGGACAGGCAATACGCGGCTATGGCTACACCTTC.

This chain uses TRBV27 with TRBJ2-2; TRBD2 might be the D (6 bases). V was cut by 5 bases and J by 1 base, with 14 bases left in between. The CDR3 has 16 residues. Germline CDR1 is MNHEY and CDR2 is SMNVEV (reference sequence). The CDR3 reads CASSRPGTRNTGELFF. CDR3 DNA sequence: TGTGCCAGCAGTCGTCCCGGGACTCGGAACACCGGGGAGCTGTTTTTT.

This chain connects TRBV18 to TRBJ1-5; TRBD1 aligns across 8 bases. Unmatched junction bases numbered 1, after V lost 2 bases and J lost 7 bases. Germline assignment: CDR1 KGHSH and CDR2 LQKENI. CDR3 size: 13 residues. This CDR3 reads CASSPGQGQPQHF. In DNA form, the CDR3 reads TGTGCCAGCTCACCAGGACAGGGCCAGCCCCAGCATTTT.

The count of this clone is one. Other DNA sequences in this sample translate to the same CDR3. This rearrangement joins TRBV19 to TRBJ2-6, with D perhaps matching TRBD1 (5 bases). Between the trimmed V and J ends, which lost 7 bases and 0 bases, there was a span of 7 bases. CDR3 size: 14 residues. Germline V lookup: CDR1 LNHDA, CDR2 SQIVND (reference sequence). CDR3: CASKDSSGANVLTF. The CDR3 nucleotides read TGTGCCAGTAAAGACAGCTCTGGGGCCAACGTCCTGACTTTC.

The V call is TRBV27, the J call TRBJ1-6; the D is unclear. CDR1 and CDR2 (germline): MNHEY, SMNVEV (reference sequence). The germline V and J ends were trimmed by 2 bases and 5 bases, with 7 bases remaining between them. CDR3 size: 14 residues. CDR3 nucleotides: TGTGCCAGCAGTTTAGCACAAAATAATTCACCCCTCCACTTT. The encoded protein is CASSLAQNNSPLHF.

The chain combines TRBV4-3 with TRBJ1-6; TRBD1 agrees at 7 bases. The V gene's germline CDR1 is LGHNA and CDR2 YSLEER. Losses at the gene ends were 2 bases for V and 8 bases for J; bases not matched to a gene: 6. The CDR3 has 15 amino acids. The CDR3 region is CASSQTGQKHSPLHF. The CDR3 DNA reads as TGCGCCAGCAGCCAAACGGGACAGAAGCATTCACCCCTCCACTTT.

This chain connects TRBV6-1 to TRBJ2-1; 11 nucleotides match TRBD1. The CDR3 has 16 residues. Trimming cost V 9 bases and J 6 bases; bases outside gene matches: 13. From germline, CDR1 is MNHNS and CDR2 SASEGT. CDR3 sequence: CASTEGLGQGVNEQFF. The CDR3 DNA sequence: TGTGCCAGTACTGAAGGGTTGGGACAGGGGGTCAATGAGCAGTTCTTC.

By share, this clone counts as medium-sized. This chain links TRBV5-1 with TRBJ2-1; 10 nucleotides line up with TRBD2. The ends lost 6 bases at V and 3 bases at J; junction bases unmatched: 3. This CDR3 is 14 amino acids long. CDR1 is SGHRS, CDR2 YFSETQ, per germline. This CDR3 reads CASTLAGGYNEQFF. The DNA for the CDR3 is TGCGCCAGCACCTTAGCGGGGGGCTACAATGAGCAGTTCTTC.

V usage is TRBV6-1 and J usage is TRBJ1-1; TRBD1 might be the D (5 bases). Germline V gene data show CDR1 as MNHNS and CDR2 as SASEGT. The CDR3 sequence is 15 residues long. V was cut by 2 bases and J by 0 bases, with 10 bases left in between. As DNA, the CDR3 is TGTGCCAGCAGTGAAAATACAGGAATGAACACTGAAGCTTTCTTT. Translated: CASSENTGMNTEAFF.